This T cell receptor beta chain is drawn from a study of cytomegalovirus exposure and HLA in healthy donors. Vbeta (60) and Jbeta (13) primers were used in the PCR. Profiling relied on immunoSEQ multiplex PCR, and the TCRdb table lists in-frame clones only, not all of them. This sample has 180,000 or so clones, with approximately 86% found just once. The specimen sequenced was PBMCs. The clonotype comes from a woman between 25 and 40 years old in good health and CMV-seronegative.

The CDR3 DNA is TGTGCCAGCAGCGTAGCGGGGGGTCAACAAGAGACCCAGTACTTC. This codes for CASSVAGGQQETQYF. The chain carries TRBV9 and TRBJ2-5; TRBD2 aligns across 7 bases. CDR1 SGDLS and CDR2 YYNGEE come from the germline V gene. This CDR3 has 15 residues. V lost 0 bases, J lost 2 bases, and 4 bases stayed unmatched. The full variable domain, rest sourced from reference TRBV9 and TRBJ2-5, is DSGVTQTPKHLITATGQRVTLRCSPRSGDLSVYWYQQSLDQGLQFLIQYYNGEERAKGNILERFSAQQFPDLHSELNLSSLELGDSALYFCASSVAGGQQETQYFGPGTRLLVL.